In this sample, the clone carrying this T cell receptor beta chain turned up a few times. These data are taken from a study of human T cells and chemical hapten exposure. MiXCR, run by TCRdb on the RACE reads, gives a single entry per CDR3 protein. Among more than 80,000 distinct CDR3 sequences listed, about 10% were seen once. V gave up 5 bases and J gave up 3 bases, with 10 bases separating them. The CDR3 sequence is 14 residues long. The V gene's germline CDR1 is KGHSH and CDR2 LQKENI. Time point here: patch test 2, 6 weeks after DPC sensitization. Noted treatment: therapeutic diphenylcyclopropenone sensitization with weekly scalp DPC.

This receptor was obtained from a woman aged 45 to 65 with alopecia areata. Some clones in this sample may be carry-over from other donors' samples. This specimen consisted of whole blood, obtained in connection with sensitization to the hapten diphenylcyclopropenone (DPC). This chain uses TRBV18 with TRBJ1-4, with no clear D. This CDR3 is CASSSQRANEKLFF. Here the CDR3 DNA reads TGTGCCAGCTCATCACAGAGGGCTAATGAAAAACTGTTTTTT.